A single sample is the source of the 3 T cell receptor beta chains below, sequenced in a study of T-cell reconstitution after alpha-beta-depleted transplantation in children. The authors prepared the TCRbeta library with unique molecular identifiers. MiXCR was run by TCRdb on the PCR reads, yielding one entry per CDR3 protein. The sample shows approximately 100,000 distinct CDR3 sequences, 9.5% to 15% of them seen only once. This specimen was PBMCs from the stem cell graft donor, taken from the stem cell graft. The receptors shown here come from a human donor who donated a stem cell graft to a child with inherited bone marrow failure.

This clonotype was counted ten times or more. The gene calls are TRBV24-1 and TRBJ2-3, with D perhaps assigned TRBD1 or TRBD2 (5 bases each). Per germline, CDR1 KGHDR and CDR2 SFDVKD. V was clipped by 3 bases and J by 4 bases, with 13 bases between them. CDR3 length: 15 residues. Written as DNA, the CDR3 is TGTGCCACCAGTGATCCGCGAGGGGCCTCAGATACGCAGTATTTT. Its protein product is CATSDPRGASDTQYF.

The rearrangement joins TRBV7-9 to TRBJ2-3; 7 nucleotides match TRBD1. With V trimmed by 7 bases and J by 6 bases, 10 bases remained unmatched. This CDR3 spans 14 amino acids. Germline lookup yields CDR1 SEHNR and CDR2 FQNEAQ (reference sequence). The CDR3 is CASTSGQPTDTQYF. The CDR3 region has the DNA TGTGCCAGCACATCGGGACAGCCTACCGATACGCAGTATTTT.

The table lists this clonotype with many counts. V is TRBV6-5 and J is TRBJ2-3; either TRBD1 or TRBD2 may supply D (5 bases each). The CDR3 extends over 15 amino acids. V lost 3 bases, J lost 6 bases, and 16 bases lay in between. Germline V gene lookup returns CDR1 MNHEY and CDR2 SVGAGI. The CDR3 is CASSYFGGGPDTQYF. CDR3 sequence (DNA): TGTGCCAGCAGTTATTTTGGGGGTGGCCCCGATACGCAGTATTTT.